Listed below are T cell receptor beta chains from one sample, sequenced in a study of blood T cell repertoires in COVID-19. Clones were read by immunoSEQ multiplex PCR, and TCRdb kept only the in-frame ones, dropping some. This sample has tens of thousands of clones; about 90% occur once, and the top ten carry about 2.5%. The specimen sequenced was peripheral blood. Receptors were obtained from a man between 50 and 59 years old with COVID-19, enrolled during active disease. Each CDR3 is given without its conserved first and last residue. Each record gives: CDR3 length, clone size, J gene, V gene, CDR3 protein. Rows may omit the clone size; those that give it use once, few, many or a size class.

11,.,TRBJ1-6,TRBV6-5,ASKTGYDSPLH
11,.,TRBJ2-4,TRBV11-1,ASSLGAGSIQY
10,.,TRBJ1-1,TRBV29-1,SGQQVNTEAF
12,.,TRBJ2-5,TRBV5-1,ASSLVSRQETQY
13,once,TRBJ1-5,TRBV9,ASSVEGTGNQPQH
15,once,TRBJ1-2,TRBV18,ASSPRAPGQGGYGYT
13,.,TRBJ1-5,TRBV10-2,ASSESRQGNQPQH
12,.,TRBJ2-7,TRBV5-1,ASSPGTGLHEQY
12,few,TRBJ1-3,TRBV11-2,ASSLQGSGNTIY
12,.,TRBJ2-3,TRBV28,ASKGGRGTDTQY
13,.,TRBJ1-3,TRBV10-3,AISGGQNSGNTIY
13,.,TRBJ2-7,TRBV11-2,ASSLDLGTTYEQY
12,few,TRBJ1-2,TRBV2,ASSEGTGVSGYT
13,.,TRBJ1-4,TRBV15,ATSRVGGLREKLF
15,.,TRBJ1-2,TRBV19,ASSNSPVDRRDYGYT
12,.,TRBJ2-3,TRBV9,ASSVVRGHDTQY
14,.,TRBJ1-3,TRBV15,ATSRDQVYSGNTIY
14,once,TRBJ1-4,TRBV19,ASSSPRTGTNEKLF
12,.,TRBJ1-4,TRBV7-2,ASSLNRGAEKLF
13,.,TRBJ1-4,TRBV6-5,ASSYGTGGSEKLF
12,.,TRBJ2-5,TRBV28,ASRGDRGEETQY
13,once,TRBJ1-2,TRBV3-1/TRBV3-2,ASSHNDRLWVGYT
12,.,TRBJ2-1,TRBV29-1,SVEGGSSYNEQF
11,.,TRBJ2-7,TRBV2,ASRTSGSYEQY